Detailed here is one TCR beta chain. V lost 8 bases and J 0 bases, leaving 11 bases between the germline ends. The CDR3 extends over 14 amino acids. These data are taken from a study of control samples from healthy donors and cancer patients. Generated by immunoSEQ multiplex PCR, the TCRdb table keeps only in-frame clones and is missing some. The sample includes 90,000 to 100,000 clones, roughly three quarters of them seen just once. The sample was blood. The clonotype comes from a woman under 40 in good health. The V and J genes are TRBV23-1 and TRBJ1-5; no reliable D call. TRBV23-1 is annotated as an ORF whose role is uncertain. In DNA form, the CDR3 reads TGCGCCAGCGGGCTGTACGATAGCAATCAGCCCCAGCATTTT. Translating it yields CASGLYDSNQPQHF.